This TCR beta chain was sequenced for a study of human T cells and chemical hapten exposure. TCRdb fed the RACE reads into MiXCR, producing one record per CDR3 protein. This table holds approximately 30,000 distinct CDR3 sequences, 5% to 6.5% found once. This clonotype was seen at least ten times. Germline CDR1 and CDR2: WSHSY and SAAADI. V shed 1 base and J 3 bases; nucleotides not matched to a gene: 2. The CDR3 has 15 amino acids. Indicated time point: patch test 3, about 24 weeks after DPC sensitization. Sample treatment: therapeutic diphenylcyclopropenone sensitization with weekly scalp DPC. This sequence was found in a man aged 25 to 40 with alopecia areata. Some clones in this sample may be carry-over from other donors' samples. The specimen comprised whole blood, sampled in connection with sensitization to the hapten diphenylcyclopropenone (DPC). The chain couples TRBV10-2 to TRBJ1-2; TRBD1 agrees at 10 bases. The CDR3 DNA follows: TGCGCCAGCAGTGAGTGGACAGGGGGTGACTATGGCTACACCTTC. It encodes CASSEWTGGDYGYTF.